Below are 20 T cell receptor beta chains sequenced from a single sample in a study of blood T cell repertoires in COVID-19. Only in-frame clones appear in the TCRdb table, and some are missing; sequencing was by immunoSEQ multiplex PCR. The profile covers fewer than 85,000 clones, with 82% appearing a single time and 20% to 25% taken by the ten largest. Sample: peripheral blood. The receptors derive from a human donor in a cohort sampled during active COVID-19.

The chain recombines TRBV5-5 with TRBJ1-1, with a possible D match to TRBD1 (5 bases). The ends were cut back, 2 bases at V and 7 bases at J, with 24 bases in the middle. CDR3 length: 17 amino acids. From germline, CDR1 is SGHKS and CDR2 YYEKEE (reference sequence). The CDR3 region is CASSFGVWGEGDLEAFF. The CDR3 DNA is TGTGCCAGCAGCTTTGGTGTGTGGGGGGAAGGGGACCTTGAAGCTTTCTTT.

In DNA form, the CDR3 reads TGTGCCAGCAGTCCAGGAAGCGGCTTCTATAATTCACCCCTCCACTTT. This sequence encodes CASSPGSGFYNSPLHF. The chain links TRBV14 to TRBJ1-6; no firm D call. The CDR3 has 16 residues. Trimming took off 6 bases at V and 3 bases at J, with 15 bases between the two ends. Looked up from germline, CDR1 is SGHDN and CDR2 is FVKESK.

This clone was observed once. This rearrangement joins TRBV5-1 to TRBJ2-2, with a weak D call TRBD1 (5 bases). The CDR3 is made up of 16 amino acids. Germline values: CDR1 SGHRS, CDR2 YFSETQ. Trimming shortened V by 0 bases and J by 4 bases, and 13 bases separated the two germline ends. This chain's CDR3 is CASSLVVRASTGELFF. DNA for the CDR3: TGCGCCAGCAGCTTGGTCGTCAGGGCGAGCACCGGGGAGCTGTTTTTT.

This rearrangement joins TRBV6-6 to TRBJ2-5, with TRBD1 matching 7 bases. The CDR3 has 13 residues. Germline trimming cut 4 bases from V and 5 bases from J; bases unmatched to any gene: 4. The V gene's germline CDR1 is MNHNY and CDR2 SVGAGI (reference sequence). The CDR3 DNA reads as TGTGCCAGCAGTTTACAGGGGTGGGAGACCCAGTACTTC. It yields the protein CASSLQGWETQYF.

The rearrangement uses TRBV10-2 and TRBJ2-3; possible D gene TRBD2, 5 bases. Trimming took off 2 bases at V and 4 bases at J, with 13 bases between the two ends. Germline V CDR1 and CDR2: WSHSY, SAAADI. This CDR3 is 15 amino acids long. The CDR3 DNA reads as TGCGCCAGCAGTGAGAATGGACTTCTTTCAGATACGCAGTATTTT. Translating it yields CASSENGLLSDTQYF.

The DNA of the CDR3 is TGTGCCAGCAGCCAGGGCCAGCCCTACGAGCAGTACTTC. Its protein product is CASSQGQPYEQYF. The chain joins TRBV27 to TRBJ2-7, with D possibly TRBD1 on 5 matching bases. Germline values: CDR1 MNHEY, CDR2 SMNVEV (reference sequence). The V and J ends lost 6 bases and 2 bases respectively, with 11 bases between them. This CDR3 has 13 amino acids.

This clone was counted a few times. The chain joins TRBV7-2 to TRBJ2-4, with 9 bases that match TRBD1. The CDR3 totals 14 residues. The V segment lost 2 bases and the J segment 7 bases; nucleotides outside the gene matches: 3. From germline, CDR1 is SGHTA and CDR2 FQGNSA. The CDR3 protein is CASSLYGQGNIQYF. The DNA for the CDR3 is TGTGCCAGCAGCTTATATGGACAGGGGAACATTCAGTACTTC.

The CDR3 region is CASGGVLGNSPLHF. The CDR3 DNA sequence: TGTGCCAGCGGAGGGGTTCTAGGGAATTCACCCCTCCACTTT. The V gene is TRBV27, the J gene TRBJ1-6; D is perhaps TRBD1 (5 bases). Trimming shortened V by 8 bases and J by 7 bases, and 15 bases separated the two germline ends. Per the germline V gene, CDR1 is MNHEY and CDR2 is SMNVEV (reference sequence). This CDR3 region has 14 residues.

This chain's CDR3 is CASSQSGQGFTDTQYF. The CDR3 DNA is TGTGCCAGCAGTCAATCGGGACAGGGATTCACAGATACGCAGTATTTT. This chain joins TRBV28 and TRBJ2-3, with 9 nucleotides matching TRBD1. With 5 bases clipped from V and 2 bases from J, the junction kept 8 bases outside the gene matches. Germline CDR1 and CDR2: MDHEN and SYDVKM. The CDR3 sequence is 16 residues long.

V is TRBV10-3 and J is TRBJ2-7, with 9 positions matching TRBD1. Trimming at V came to 4 bases and at J to 0 bases, leaving 4 bases not matched to a gene. CDR1 ENHRY and CDR2 SYGVKD come from the germline V gene. The CDR3 consists of 15 residues. The CDR3 region has the DNA TGTGCCATCAGTGGAGGGGACAGGGCCTCCTACGAGCAGTACTTC. As protein: CAISGGDRASYEQYF.

This rearrangement joins TRBV18 to TRBJ1-5, with 7 bases matching TRBD1. The CDR3 consists of 14 residues. The germline V gene has CDR1 KGHSH and CDR2 LQKENI. V was clipped by 4 bases and J by 1 base; unmatched bases: 1. The CDR3: CASSQQGSNQPQHF. For the CDR3, the DNA is TGTGCCAGCTCACAACAGGGGAGCAATCAGCCCCAGCATTTT.

The chain joins TRBV5-1 to TRBJ1-1; D is perhaps TRBD1 (5 bases). V lost 5 bases, J lost 1 base, and 9 bases lay in between. The CDR3 extends over 13 amino acids. Germline V lookup: CDR1 SGHRS, CDR2 YFSETQ. CDR3 sequence (DNA): TGCGCCAGCAGTCGGGGGTCGAACACTGAAGCTTTCTTT. This codes for CASSRGSNTEAFF. Combining the CDR3 with reference TRBV5-1 and TRBJ1-1 gives the whole variable domain KAGVTQTPRYLIKTRGQQVTLSCSPISGHRSVSWYQQTPGQGLQFLFEYFSETQRNKGNFPGRFSGRQFSNSRSEMNVSTLELGDSALYLCASSRGSNTEAFFGQGTRLTVV.

The rearrangement links TRBV6-5 to TRBJ1-2; TRBD1 matches at 8 bases. Unmatched junction bases numbered 9, after V lost 7 bases and J lost 8 bases. The germline V gene encodes CDR1 MNHEY and CDR2 SVGAGI. This CDR3 comprises 13 residues. The CDR3 spells CASKGQALRGYTF. The DNA of the CDR3 is TGTGCCAGCAAGGGACAGGCCCTCCGGGGCTACACCTTC.

V and J are TRBV24-1 and TRBJ1-1; D is possibly TRBD1 (6 bases). Trimming cost V 10 bases and J 3 bases, with 11 bases left between them. Germline CDR1 reads KGHDR; CDR2 reads SFDVKD. CDR3 size: 12 residues. The CDR3 sequence: CATASGDTEAFF. The CDR3 DNA sequence: TGTGCCACAGCTTCAGGGGACACTGAAGCTTTCTTT.

V is TRBV19 and J is TRBJ1-5; 8 bases map to TRBD1. Losses at the gene ends were 1 base for V and 9 bases for J; bases not matched to a gene: 8. The germline V gene has CDR1 LNHDA and CDR2 SQIVND (reference sequence). The CDR3 is made up of 15 amino acids. The CDR3 DNA follows: TGTGCCAGTAGTATAGGGCAGGGGGCGGTTTGGCCCCAGCATTTT. It is translated as CASSIGQGAVWPQHF.

V and J are TRBV7-9 and TRBJ1-1; tentative D call: TRBD1 (6 bases). Germline loops: CDR1 SEHNR, CDR2 FQNEAQ (reference sequence). The CDR3 spans 15 residues. Trimming left V 5 bases short and J 1 base short, with 14 bases between. The CDR3 loop is CASSPGSGQNTEAFF. The CDR3, as DNA: TGTGCCAGCAGCCCAGGTTCGGGACAGAACACTGAAGCTTTCTTT.

This clone was observed a few times. This chain joins TRBV7-2 and TRBJ2-3; D is perhaps TRBD1 (5 bases). There are 14 residues in the CDR3. Per germline, CDR1 SGHTA and CDR2 FQGNSA. V was shortened by 5 bases and J by 0 bases, with 9 bases between the two germline ends. The CDR3: CASSIDSSTDTQYF. The CDR3 DNA is TGTGCCAGCAGCATTGACAGCAGCACAGATACGCAGTATTTT.

This clone is a singleton in its sample. The rearrangement links TRBV11-2 to TRBJ1-1; D is unresolved. V gave up 7 bases and J gave up 3 bases, with 15 bases separating them. The germline V gene encodes CDR1 SGHAT and CDR2 FQNNGV. CDR3 length: 14 residues. CDR3 residues: CASTPRGGYTEAFF. The CDR3 coding sequence is TGTGCCAGCACCCCGCGGGGAGGGTACACTGAAGCTTTCTTT.

The chain joins TRBV7-8 to TRBJ1-5, with a weak D call TRBD1 (5 bases). The germline gives CDR1 SGHVS, CDR2 FQNEAQ. The V end was cut by 5 bases, the J end by 5 bases, with 16 bases between. This CDR3 is 15 amino acids long. The CDR3 DNA is TGTGCCAGCAGCCCAGGAGGGGTGGGCCATCAGCCCCAGCATTTT. Translated: CASSPGGVGHQPQHF.

The chain uses TRBV2 and TRBJ2-1; D is uncertain. Germline lookup yields CDR1 SNHLY and CDR2 FYNNEI. The CDR3 has 11 amino acids. Trimming pared 7 bases from V and 8 bases from J, leaving 9 bases between. In DNA, the CDR3 is TGTGCCAGCAAGGCCGCGGATGAGCAGTTCTTC. This encodes CASKAADEQFF.